These 24 T cell receptor beta chains were sequenced from one sample in a study of radiotherapy plus CTLA-4 blockade in lung cancer. Method: immunoSEQ multiplex PCR; TCRdb's copy keeps in-frame clones and lacks some. The table has 86,000 or so clones, over 70% seen once. Here the sequenced sample was peripheral blood, taken from a patient treated with radiotherapy plus ipilimumab. Source of these receptors: a human donor with non-small cell lung cancer who had a partial response to radiotherapy plus ipilimumab. Some clones in this sample may be carry-over from other donors' samples.

The chain is built from TRBV7-2 and TRBJ2-5; 15 bases map to TRBD2. The junction had 9 bases not matched to a gene; V was cut back by 2 bases and J by 2 bases. CDR1 and CDR2 from the germline V gene are SGHTA and FQGNSA. This CDR3 is built from 19 residues. The CDR3 reads CASSLLIGLAGGIQETQYF. CDR3 DNA: TGTGCCAGCAGCTTACTGATTGGACTAGCGGGGGGGATTCAAGAGACCCAGTACTTC.

The rearrangement joins TRBV5-8 to TRBJ2-1; possibly TRBD1 for D (5 bases). V lost 2 bases and J 4 bases, leaving 13 bases between the germline ends. The CDR3 covers 15 residues. Germline V gene lookup returns CDR1 SGHTS and CDR2 YDEGEE. The chain's CDR3 is CASSLRTRGYNEQFF. The CDR3 nucleotides are TGTGCCAGCAGCTTACGGACACGCGGTTACAATGAGCAGTTCTTC.

CDR3 sequence: CASSIPGLDDTQYF. The CDR3 DNA reads as TGTGCCAGTAGTATACCCGGACTCGATGATACGCAGTATTTT. The chain combines TRBV19 with TRBJ2-3, with a tentative D call TRBD2 (5 bases). The CDR3 runs 14 residues. Deletions cut 2 bases from V and 6 bases from J, with 12 bases between. Germline CDR1 LNHDA, CDR2 SQIVND (reference sequence). Based on the CDR3 plus reference TRBV19 and TRBJ2-3, the full variable domain is DGGITQSPKYLFRKEGQNVTLSCEQNLNHDAMYWYRQDPGQGLRLIYYSQIVNDFQKGDIAEGYSVSREKKESFPLTVTSAQKNPTAFYLCASSIPGLDDTQYFGPGTRLTVL.

V gene TRBV5-5 combines with J gene TRBJ1-2, with 9 bases aligning to TRBD1. This CDR3 has 16 residues. Germline V gene lookup returns CDR1 SGHKS and CDR2 YYEKEE (reference sequence). Germline trimming cut 1 base from V and 2 bases from J; bases unmatched to any gene: 6. The CDR3 DNA is TGTGCCAGCAGCTTGCAAGGGACAGGGAGGAACTATGGCTACACCTTC. Its translation: CASSLQGTGRNYGYTF.

The rearrangement links TRBV10-3 to TRBJ1-1; 7 nucleotides line up with TRBD1. V lost 5 bases, J lost 4 bases, and 13 bases stayed unmatched. The germline V gene encodes CDR1 ENHRY and CDR2 SYGVKD. The CDR3 sequence is 16 residues long. CDR3 sequence (DNA): TGTGCCATCAGTCCTAGACAGGGTCGAGAGGGCACTGAAGCTTTCTTT. Translated, it gives CAISPRQGREGTEAFF.

V gene TRBV7-9 combines with J gene TRBJ2-3, with D perhaps TRBD2 (6 bases). Germline assignment: CDR1 SEHNR and CDR2 FQNEAQ (reference sequence). Between the trimmed V and J ends, which lost 5 bases and 2 bases, there was a span of 17 bases. The CDR3 runs to 16 residues. The CDR3 loop is CASSGGTAGTTDTQYF. The CDR3 DNA is TGTGCCAGCAGCGGGGGGACGGCGGGTACCACAGATACGCAGTATTTT.

The chain carries TRBV29-1 and TRBJ1-4, with 9 bases identical to TRBD1. The V gene's germline CDR1 is SQVTM and CDR2 ANQGSEA. V lost 6 bases and J lost 5; bases outside the gene matches: 4. The CDR3 is 13 amino acids. CDR3 nucleotide sequence: TGCAGCGTCGCCGGGACAGGGAATGAAAAACTGTTTTTT. Translating it yields CSVAGTGNEKLFF.

V usage is TRBV2 and J usage is TRBJ2-7; D possibly corresponds to TRBD2 (5 bases). Germline V gene data show CDR1 as SNHLY and CDR2 as FYNNEI. V lost 11 bases, J lost 7 bases, and 21 bases lay in between. The CDR3 contains 13 residues. For the CDR3, the DNA is TGTGCCGGCAAAGAGGGCCCACTTTATGAGCAGTACTTC. This translates into CAGKEGPLYEQYF.

This clone was recorded at least ten times. The chain uses TRBV4-3 and TRBJ1-6, with 8 bases fitting TRBD1. The trim removed 4 bases at V and 9 bases at J, leaving 17 bases unmatched. Germline V CDR1 and CDR2: LGHNA, YSLEER. The length of the CDR3 is 18 residues. The CDR3 is CASSRVWVGAGTGSPLHF. The DNA of the CDR3 is TGCGCCAGCAGCCGAGTTTGGGTGGGTGCGGGGACAGGTTCACCCCTCCACTTT.

The chain carries TRBV10-2 and TRBJ2-7; 10 nucleotides line up with TRBD1. This CDR3 spans 14 amino acids. V lost 6 bases and J lost 5; bases outside the gene matches: 7. Germline V lookup: CDR1 WSHSY, CDR2 SAAADI. CDR3 sequence (DNA): TGCGCCAGCAGACCGACAGGGGGCTATAACGAGCAGTACTTC. Translating gives CASRPTGGYNEQYF.

This rearrangement joins TRBV10-1 to TRBJ2-1; D gene uncertain. The CDR3 loop spans 13 amino acids. Germline V gene data show CDR1 as WNHNN and CDR2 as SYGVQD (reference sequence). V lost 4 bases and J 3 bases, leaving 7 bases between the germline ends. As DNA, the CDR3 is TGCGCCAGCAGTGTCTCAGGCTACAATGAGCAGTTCTTC. Encoded protein: CASSVSGYNEQFF.

The chain recombines TRBV7-8 with TRBJ1-5, with 10 bases lining up with TRBD1. The CDR3 has 16 residues. Germline values: CDR1 SGHVS, CDR2 FQNEAQ. V lost 2 bases and J lost 6; bases outside the gene matches: 7. CDR3 protein: CASSLTTGGEGQPQHF. The CDR3 DNA is TGTGCCAGCAGCTTAACGACAGGGGGCGAGGGTCAGCCCCAGCATTTT.

This clone was picked up a small number of times. This rearrangement joins TRBV4-3 to TRBJ1-2; 9 bases are a match to TRBD1. The CDR3 extends over 13 amino acids. In germline, CDR1 is LGHNA, CDR2 YSLEER. The V and J ends lost 1 base and 8 bases, in that order; junction bases with no gene match: 2. CDR3 sequence reads: CASSQGTGDGYTF. The CDR3 DNA reads TGCGCCAGCAGCCAAGGGACAGGGGACGGCTACACCTTC.

The chain links TRBV4-1 to TRBJ2-5; 9 bases align to TRBD1. Germline trimming cut 1 base from V and 4 bases from J; bases unmatched to any gene: 10. There are 17 residues in the CDR3. The germline CDR1 and CDR2 sequences are MGHRA and YSYEKL. CDR3 amino acids: CASSQGVQGALIETQYF. CDR3 DNA: TGCGCCAGCAGCCAAGGCGTACAGGGGGCTTTAATAGAGACCCAGTACTTC.

The J gene is TRBJ1-6, the V gene TRBV28; 9 bases map to TRBD1. Germline CDR1 reads MDHEN; CDR2 reads SYDVKM. V trimming: 5 bases; J trimming: 11 bases; junction bases outside the gene matches: 10. The CDR3 totals 15 residues. The CDR3 nucleotides read TGTGCCAGCAGTACTGATTGGACAGGGGCGACACCCCTCCACTTT. Protein product: CASSTDWTGATPLHF.

The chain couples TRBV4-2 to TRBJ2-7, with a tentative D call TRBD2 (6 bases). The CDR3 totals 15 residues. V shed 3 bases and J shed 1 base, with 13 bases lying between them. CDR1 and CDR2 from the germline V gene are LGHNA and YNFKEQ. The DNA for the CDR3 is TGTGCCAGCAGCCACGGCGGGGCGCAGTCCTACGAGCAGTACTTC. This encodes CASSHGGAQSYEQYF.

This clone has just a few counts. The rearrangement links TRBV14 to TRBJ2-7; 7 nucleotides match TRBD1. V gave up 3 bases and J gave up 7 bases; unmatched junction bases: 12. CDR1 and CDR2 (germline): SGHDN, FVKESK. The CDR3 covers 15 residues. The CDR3 DNA is TGTGCCAGCAGCCAGGCGAGACAGGGTACGGGGGAGCAGTACTTC. Translated: CASSQARQGTGEQYF.

The chain joins TRBV18 to TRBJ2-1; 11 bases are a match to TRBD2. Germline CDR1 reads KGHSH; CDR2 reads LQKENI. With 8 bases clipped from V and 0 bases from J, the junction kept 6 bases outside the gene matches. The CDR3 loop spans 16 amino acids. The CDR3 bases are TGTGCCAGCACGACTAGCGGGATAAGCTCCTACAATGAGCAGTTCTTC. Translating gives CASTTSGISSYNEQFF.

The chain has TRBV6-5 and TRBJ2-3, with D tentatively TRBD2 (6 bases). This CDR3 contains 15 residues. CDR1 is MNHEY and CDR2 is SVGAGI in the germline V gene. V gave up 6 bases and J gave up 2 bases, with 15 bases separating them. CDR3 DNA sequence: TGTGCCAGCAGGCCGAGAGGGACTCCCACAGATACGCAGTATTTT. Its protein is CASRPRGTPTDTQYF.

This clone was found once. V gene TRBV5-1 combines with J gene TRBJ2-3, with TRBD2 matching over 10 bases. CDR3 length: 15 residues. V shed 4 bases and J 4 bases; nucleotides not matched to a gene: 6. Germline assignment: CDR1 SGHRS and CDR2 YFSETQ. CDR3 residues: CASSLLAGVADTQYF. CDR3 bases: TGCGCCAGCAGCCTCCTAGCGGGAGTCGCAGATACGCAGTATTTT.

The chain recombines TRBV7-9 with TRBJ2-7; TRBD2 matches at 9 bases. The CDR3 covers 15 residues. Unmatched junction bases numbered 5, after V lost 0 bases and J lost 5 bases. CDR1 SEHNR and CDR2 FQNEAQ come from the germline V gene (reference sequence). The CDR3 coding sequence is TGTGCCAGCAGCTTAGCGAGCGGGGGGCCGGACGAGCAGTACTTC. Amino acids: CASSLASGGPDEQYF.

V and J are TRBV19 and TRBJ2-2, with 7 bases identical to TRBD1. The V gene's germline CDR1 is LNHDA and CDR2 SQIVND (reference sequence). CDR3 length: 16 amino acids. V dropped 10 bases and J dropped 7; count of bases not matched to a gene: 18. CDR3 sequence: CATKSNRGGLFGELFF. CDR3 nucleotide sequence: TGTGCCACAAAGTCAAACAGGGGTGGTCTCTTCGGGGAGCTGTTTTTT. Supplemented by reference TRBV19 and TRBJ2-2, the full variable domain reads DGGITQSPKYLFRKEGQNVTLSCEQNLNHDAMYWYRQDPGQGLRLIYYSQIVNDFQKGDIAEGYSVSREKKESFPLTVTSAQKNPTAFYLCATKSNRGGLFGELFFGEGSRLTVL.

The V call is TRBV11-2, the J call TRBJ2-3, with a possible D match to TRBD2 (6 bases). Trimming took 5 bases from V and 5 from J, leaving 11 bases between them. The CDR3 is made up of 13 amino acids. Per germline, CDR1 SGHAT and CDR2 FQNNGV. CDR3 region: CASSVAGIDTQYF. The CDR3 region has the DNA TGTGCCAGCAGCGTGGCGGGAATAGATACGCAGTATTTT.

The chain employs TRBV5-4 and TRBJ2-7; 15 positions match TRBD2. CDR1 SGHNT and CDR2 YYREEE come from the germline V gene (reference sequence). The V gene end was trimmed by 4 bases and the J gene end by 8 bases; junction bases not matched to a gene: 10. The CDR3 runs 16 residues. CDR3 sequence: CASSQGLAGGQSKQYF. CDR3 nucleotides: TGTGCCAGCAGCCAAGGACTAGCGGGGGGGCAATCCAAGCAGTACTTC.